This T cell receptor beta chain was profiled in a study of shared clonotypes between healthy human individuals. V dropped 7 bases and J dropped 1 base, with 4 bases sitting between them. CDR1 and CDR2 (germline): MNHNY, SVGAGI (reference sequence). This CDR3 region has 11 residues. Using ten immunoSEQ deep assay plates, investigators sequenced unsorted PBMC DNA. As originally analysed: ImmunoSEQ junction-only sequences lacked quality scores, so their filtering differed. Using immunoSEQ multiplex PCR, the repertoire was profiled, and TCRdb retains in-frame clones only, with some absent. That table is the source of V, J and clone size, and D and trimming were worked out from the DNA. The data hold about 490,000 clones, with roughly 80% observed a single time. Healthy adults negative for HIV, lacking recent acute infections or vaccinations, served as donors. Without sorting, samples used 75 million to 100 million PBMCs for genomic DNA.

The source of this sequence is a woman aged 40 to 50 in good health. Some clones in this sample may be carry-over from other donors' samples. The material sequenced was PBMCs. The rearrangement links TRBV6-6 to TRBJ1-1; D remains unclear. The CDR3 DNA is TGTGCCAGCACCGAGAACACTGAAGCTTTCTTT. Amino acids: CASTENTEAFF.